The present TCR beta chain was sequenced within a study of chemoradiotherapy in HPV16-positive cancers. Only in-frame clones appear in the TCRdb table, and some are missing; sequencing was by immunoSEQ multiplex PCR. The data contain about 1,300 clones, around four fifths of them singletons. Whole-study results and caveats: Functional assays defining HPV-specific T cells used only a couple of HPV16-positive patients.

Regarding this clone: Its antigen is unknown.

The receptor's source is a human donor with HPV-associated anogenital cancer. This specimen consisted of tumor tissue, obtained from a patient who underwent chemoradiotherapy.

This CDR3 is CASSEDRVGKETQYF. The CDR3 bases are TGTGCCAGCAGTGAAGATAGGGTTGGTAAGGAGACCCAGTACTTC. The V call is TRBV2, the J call TRBJ2-5; D uncertain. The CDR3 totals 15 residues. V was trimmed by 1 base and J by 5 bases, leaving 14 bases between them. From germline, CDR1 is SNHLY and CDR2 FYNNEI.